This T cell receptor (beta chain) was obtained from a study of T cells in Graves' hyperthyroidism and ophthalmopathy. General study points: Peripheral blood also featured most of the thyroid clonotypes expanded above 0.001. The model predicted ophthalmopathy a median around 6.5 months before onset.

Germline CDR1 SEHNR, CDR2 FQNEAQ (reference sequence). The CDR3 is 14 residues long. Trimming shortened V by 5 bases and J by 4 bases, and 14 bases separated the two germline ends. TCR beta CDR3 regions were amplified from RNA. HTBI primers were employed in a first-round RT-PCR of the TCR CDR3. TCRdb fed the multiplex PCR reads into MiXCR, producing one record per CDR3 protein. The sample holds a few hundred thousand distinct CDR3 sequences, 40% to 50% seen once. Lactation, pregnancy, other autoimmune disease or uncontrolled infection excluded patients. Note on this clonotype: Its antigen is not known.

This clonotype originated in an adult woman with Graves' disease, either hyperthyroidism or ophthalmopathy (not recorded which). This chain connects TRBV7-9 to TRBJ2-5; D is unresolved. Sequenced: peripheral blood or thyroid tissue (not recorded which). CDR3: CASSVVEETETQYF. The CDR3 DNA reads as TGTGCCAGCAGCGTGGTGGAAGAGACAGAGACCCAGTACTTC.